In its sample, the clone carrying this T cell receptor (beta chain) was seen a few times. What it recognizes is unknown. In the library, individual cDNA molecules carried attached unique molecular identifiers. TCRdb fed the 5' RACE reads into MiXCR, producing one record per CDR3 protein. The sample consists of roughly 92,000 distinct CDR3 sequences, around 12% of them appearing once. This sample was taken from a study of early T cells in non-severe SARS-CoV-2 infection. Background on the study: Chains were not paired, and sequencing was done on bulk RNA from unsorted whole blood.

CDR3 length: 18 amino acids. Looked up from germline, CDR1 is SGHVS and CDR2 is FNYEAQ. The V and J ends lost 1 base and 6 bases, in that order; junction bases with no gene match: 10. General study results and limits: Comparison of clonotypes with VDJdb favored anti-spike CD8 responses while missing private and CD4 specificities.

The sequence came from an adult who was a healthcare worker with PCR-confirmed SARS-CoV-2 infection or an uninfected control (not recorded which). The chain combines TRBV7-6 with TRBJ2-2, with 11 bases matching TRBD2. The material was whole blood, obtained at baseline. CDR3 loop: CASSLDTSGSWRAGELFF. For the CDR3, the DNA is TGTGCCAGCAGCTTAGACACTAGCGGGAGCTGGCGGGCCGGGGAGCTGTTTTTT.